This T cell receptor (beta chain) was retrieved from a study of OX40 agonist ivuxolimab in advanced cancers. For the study at large: Patients in the trial were receiving intravenous ivuxolimab every 2 weeks, at doses of 0.01 to 10 mg/kg.

Comment on this clone: Antigen unknown. Other DNA sequences in the sample encode the same CDR3.

Method: immunoSEQ multiplex PCR; TCRdb's copy keeps in-frame clones and lacks some. The table lists about 100,000 clones, under 95% of them singletons. Germline V gene sequence: CDR1 SGHAT, CDR2 FQNNGV. The CDR3 runs to 17 residues. Trimming removed 3 bases from V and 1 base from J, with 18 bases in between. Study-wide results and limits: Undetermined was the antigen specificity of the expanded peripheral T cells.

The chain joins TRBV11-2 to TRBJ2-5; possibly TRBD1 or TRBD2 for D (5 bases each). The source was CD4+ or CD8+ T cells sorted from blood, collected in a trial of the OX40 agonist ivuxolimab. The source of this sequence is an adult with an advanced solid tumor such as melanoma, head and neck, liver or kidney cancer. The CDR3 DNA reads as TGTGCCAGCAGCTTTGGTCTAGGGACGGCTCGCCAAGAGACCCAGTACTTC. Residues: CASSFGLGTARQETQYF.